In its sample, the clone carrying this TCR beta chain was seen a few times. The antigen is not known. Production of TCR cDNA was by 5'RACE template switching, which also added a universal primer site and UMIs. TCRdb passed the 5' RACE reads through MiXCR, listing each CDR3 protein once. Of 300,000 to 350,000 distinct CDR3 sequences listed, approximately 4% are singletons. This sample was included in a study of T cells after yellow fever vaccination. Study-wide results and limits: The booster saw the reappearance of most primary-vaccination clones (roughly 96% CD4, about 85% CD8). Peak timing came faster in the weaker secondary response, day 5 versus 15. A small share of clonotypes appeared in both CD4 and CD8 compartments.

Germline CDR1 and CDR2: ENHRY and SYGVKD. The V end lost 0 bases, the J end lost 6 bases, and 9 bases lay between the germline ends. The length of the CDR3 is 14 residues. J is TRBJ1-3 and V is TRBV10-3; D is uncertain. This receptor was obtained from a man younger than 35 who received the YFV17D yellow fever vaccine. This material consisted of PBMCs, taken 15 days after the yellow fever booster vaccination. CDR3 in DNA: TGTGCCATCAGTGAGTCCGGGTTCTCAAACACCATATATTTT. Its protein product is CAISESGFSNTIYF.